A single sample gave rise to the 4 T cell receptor beta chains below, sequenced in a study of cytomegalovirus exposure and HLA in healthy donors. PCR employed 60 Vbeta and 13 Jbeta primers. Produced via immunoSEQ multiplex PCR; TCRdb's table is partial and in-frame only. The data contain 200,000 to 250,000 clones, approximately 78% of them singletons. The specimen sequenced was PBMCs. These receptors were obtained from a boy between 10 and 17 years old in good health and CMV-seronegative.

The table lists this clone with a few counts. The CDR3 loop is CASSRLDTDTQYF. The CDR3 nucleotides read TGTGCCAGCAGCCGACTGGATACAGATACGCAGTATTTT. The V gene is TRBV7-2, the J gene TRBJ2-3; D unclear. The germline gives CDR1 SGHTA, CDR2 FQGNSA. The length of the CDR3 is 13 residues. The V gene lost 5 bases and the J gene lost 3 bases, with 9 bases spanning the gap.

This sequence joins TRBV9 and TRBJ2-6; 10 bases line up with TRBD1. Trimming cost V 3 bases and J 2 bases; bases outside gene matches: 5. The CDR3 totals 17 residues. Germline V lookup: CDR1 SGDLS, CDR2 YYNGEE. CDR3 region: CASSGRQGATGANVLTF. The CDR3 DNA reads TGTGCCAGCAGCGGGCGACAGGGGGCGACTGGGGCCAACGTCCTGACTTTC.

The V and J genes are TRBV30 and TRBJ1-5, with a possible D match to TRBD1 (6 bases). CDR3 size: 14 residues. Trimming removed 3 bases at V and 2 bases at J, with 11 bases between. The germline CDR1 and CDR2 sequences are GTSNPN and SVGIG (reference sequence). The CDR3 DNA sequence: TGTGCCTGGAGGCAGGGGTACGGCAATCAGCCCCAGCATTTT. Translation: CAWRQGYGNQPQHF.

This chain links TRBV10-3 with TRBJ1-2; D uncertain. The germline gives CDR1 ENHRY, CDR2 SYGVKD. The CDR3 runs 12 residues. V dropped 11 bases and J dropped 7 bases, with 17 bases sitting between them. Here the CDR3 reads CASSFKRAGYTF. For the CDR3, the DNA is TGTGCCTCCTCTTTTAAGAGAGCTGGCTACACCTTC.